The next 26 T cell receptor beta chains were all read from a single sample in a study of cytomegalovirus exposure and HLA in healthy donors. Vbeta (60) and Jbeta (13) primers were used in the PCR. Using immunoSEQ multiplex PCR, the repertoire was profiled, and TCRdb retains in-frame clones only, with some absent. The sample lists about 110,000 clones; 76% were seen once. The sample was PBMCs. The receptors were gathered from a man aged 35 to 55 in good health and CMV-seropositive.

The rearrangement links TRBV4-3 to TRBJ2-7, with D tentatively TRBD1 (6 bases). This CDR3 region has 15 residues. The germline V and J ends were trimmed by 0 bases and 2 bases, with 11 bases remaining between them. Per the germline V gene, CDR1 is LGHNA and CDR2 is YSLEER. The CDR3 region has the DNA TGCGCCAGCAGCCAAGATGTGGACAGCCCCTACGAGCAGTACTTC. This encodes CASSQDVDSPYEQYF.

The rearrangement uses TRBV28 and TRBJ1-1, with D perhaps TRBD1 (6 bases). With 7 bases removed from V and 3 bases from J, the gap between germline ends came to 9 bases. This CDR3 has 12 amino acids. CDR1 is MDHEN, CDR2 SYDVKM, per germline. The CDR3 coding sequence is TGTGCCAGCATGCAGGGGTACACTGAAGCTTTCTTT. Translating it yields CASMQGYTEAFF.

The V and J genes are TRBV7-8 and TRBJ1-1; D is undetermined. CDR3 size: 14 residues. Germline values: CDR1 SGHVS, CDR2 FQNEAQ. V was clipped by 1 base and J by 5 bases, with 11 bases between them. The CDR3 is CASSLVTVDTEAFF. The CDR3 DNA follows: TGTGCCAGCAGCTTAGTTACAGTGGATACTGAAGCTTTCTTT.

This clone showed up many times. The chain uses TRBV6-5 and TRBJ1-2, with 11 positions matching TRBD1. With 2 bases clipped from V and 5 bases from J, the junction kept 7 bases outside the gene matches. CDR3 length: 16 residues. Germline-derived CDR1 and CDR2 are MNHEY and SVGAGI. CDR3 in DNA: TGTGCCAGCAGTTACGTCCGGACAGGGGGCGGGTATGGCTACACCTTC. Translated: CASSYVRTGGGYGYTF.

J is TRBJ2-1 and V is TRBV5-6; 8 nucleotides match TRBD1. After removal of 1 base from V and 0 bases from J, the junction contained 3 bases not matched to a gene. The CDR3 totals 16 residues. The V gene's germline CDR1 is SGHDT and CDR2 YYEEEE. The CDR3 is CASSLLGQASYNEQFF. The DNA of the CDR3 is TGTGCCAGCAGCTTGTTGGGACAGGCCTCCTACAATGAGCAGTTCTTC.

This clone came up once. The chain is built from TRBV28 and TRBJ1-2; 7 bases align to TRBD1. Germline V gives CDR1 MDHEN, CDR2 SYDVKM. CDR3 length: 14 residues. V was clipped by 4 bases and J by 4 bases; unmatched bases: 6. The CDR3 nucleotides read TGTGCCAGCAGTTCGGCACAGGGGATCTATGGCTACACCTTC. The encoded protein is CASSSAQGIYGYTF.

The chain recombines TRBV18 with TRBJ2-7; TRBD2 is a possible D gene (7 bases). V was clipped by 2 bases and J by 2 bases, with 10 bases between them. The CDR3 spans 14 residues. Germline assignment: CDR1 KGHSH and CDR2 LQKENI. CDR3 loop: CASSPAGATYEQYF. The CDR3 DNA reads as TGTGCCAGCTCACCAGCGGGGGCCACCTACGAGCAGTACTTC. Full variable domain (missing parts from reference TRBV18 and TRBJ2-7): NAGVMQNPRHLVRRRGQEARLRCSPMKGHSHVYWYRQLPEEGLKFMVYLQKENIIDESGMPKERFSAEFPKEGPSILRIQQVVRGDSAAYFCASSPAGATYEQYFGPGTRLTVT.

The rearrangement links TRBV2 to TRBJ2-7; D call uncertain. The CDR3 has 12 residues. Trimming stripped 10 bases from V and 2 bases from J, with 12 bases between. Germline values: CDR1 SNHLY, CDR2 FYNNEI. CDR3 coding DNA: TGTGCCACCAGCAAGAGTGCCTACGAGCAGTACTTC. It encodes CATSKSAYEQYF. The full variable domain, in which reference TRBV2 and TRBJ2-7 provide the parts outside the CDR3, is EPEVTQTPSHQVTQMGQEVILRCVPISNHLYFYWYRQILGQKVEFLVSFYNNEISEKSEIFDDQFSVERPDGSNFTLKIRSTKLEDSAMYFCATSKSAYEQYFGPGTRLTVT.

The chain joins TRBV7-9 to TRBJ2-7; D possibly corresponds to TRBD1 (5 bases). This CDR3 has 12 residues. Per the germline V gene, CDR1 is SEHNR and CDR2 is FQNEAQ (reference sequence). The V end lost 3 bases, the J end lost 5 bases, and 8 bases lay between the germline ends. The CDR3 region is CASSFRVHEQYF. CDR3 coding DNA: TGTGCCAGCAGCTTCAGGGTCCACGAGCAGTACTTC. The whole variable domain, remainder taken from reference TRBV7-9 and TRBJ2-7, is DTGVSQNPRHKITKRGQNVTFRCDPISEHNRLYWYRQTLGQGPEFLTYFQNEAQLEKSRLLSDRFSAERPKGSFSTLEIQRTEQGDSAMYLCASSFRVHEQYFGPGTRLTVT.

This clone was counted only a few times. The chain has TRBV30 and TRBJ1-4; the match to TRBD1 covers 8 bases. Per the germline V gene, CDR1 is GTSNPN and CDR2 is SVGIG (reference sequence). Trimming cost V 4 bases and J 8 bases; bases outside gene matches: 12. This CDR3 has 15 residues. CDR3 protein: CAWNRFGTGGEKLFF. As DNA, the CDR3 is TGTGCCTGGAACCGCTTCGGGACAGGCGGGGAAAAACTGTTTTTT. Full variable domain (outside the CDR3, taken from reference TRBV30 and TRBJ1-4): SQTIHQWPATLVQPVGSPLSLECTVEGTSNPNLYWYRQAAGRGLQLLFYSVGIGQISSEVPQNLSASRPQDRQFILSSKKLLLSDSGFYLCAWNRFGTGGEKLFFGSGTQLSVL.

V and J are TRBV15 and TRBJ2-1; D uncertain. Germline-derived CDR1 and CDR2 are LNHNV and YYDKDF (reference sequence). The CDR3 sequence is 17 residues long. V was pared by 0 bases and J by 1 base, with 13 bases between. CDR3 loop: CATSRDGHRPSYNEQFF. CDR3 bases: TGTGCCACCAGCAGAGATGGGCATCGCCCTTCCTACAATGAGCAGTTCTTC.

This chain uses TRBV2 with TRBJ2-1; 14 nucleotides match TRBD2. This CDR3 contains 14 residues. V was pared by 7 bases and J by 9 bases, with 5 bases of the junction left unmatched. Germline CDR1 and CDR2: SNHLY and FYNNEI. CDR3 loop: CASNQGLAGAEQFF. For the CDR3, the DNA is TGTGCCAGCAACCAGGGACTAGCGGGAGCTGAGCAGTTCTTC.

The chain couples TRBV5-8 to TRBJ1-2; D not certain. The CDR3 contains 15 residues. The V gene's germline CDR1 is SGHTS and CDR2 YDEGEE. The V and J ends lost 2 bases and 5 bases respectively, with 16 bases between them. The CDR3 loop is CASSFRAPEEYGYTF. The CDR3 DNA reads TGTGCCAGCAGCTTCCGGGCTCCGGAGGAGTATGGCTACACCTTC.

This chain joins TRBV2 and TRBJ2-5, with TRBD2 matching over 8 bases. J was trimmed by 2 bases and V by 7 bases; bases with no gene match: 3. The CDR3 extends over 13 amino acids. Germline CDR1 is SNHLY and CDR2 is FYNNEI. The CDR3 sequence: CASKPGGQETQYF. The CDR3 DNA follows: TGTGCCAGCAAACCGGGGGGGCAAGAGACCCAGTACTTC. Drawing the rest from reference TRBV2 and TRBJ2-5, the complete variable domain is EPEVTQTPSHQVTQMGQEVILRCVPISNHLYFYWYRQILGQKVEFLVSFYNNEISEKSEIFDDQFSVERPDGSNFTLKIRSTKLEDSAMYFCASKPGGQETQYFGPGTRLLVL.

The genes are TRBV7-8 and TRBJ2-1; 8 nucleotides agree with TRBD2. The trim removed 6 bases at V and 10 bases at J, leaving 11 bases unmatched. Germline assignment: CDR1 SGHVS and CDR2 FQNEAQ. The CDR3 contains 14 residues. CDR3 DNA sequence: TGTGCCAGCAGTAGCGGGGCGGGAGCGGAAGAGCAGTTCTTC. Its translation: CASSSGAGAEEQFF.

The CDR3 nucleotides read TGTGCCAGCAGTTTAGCCCCCCCCGGACAGGGGGCAGAGACCCAGTACTTC. It yields the protein CASSLAPPGQGAETQYF. The chain employs TRBV27 and TRBJ2-5; 11 nucleotides match TRBD1. The CDR3 has 17 amino acids. The ends lost 2 bases at V and 4 bases at J; junction bases unmatched: 9. Germline lookup yields CDR1 MNHEY and CDR2 SMNVEV (reference sequence).

The sample holds one count of this clone. The chain uses TRBV19 and TRBJ2-7, with 10 nucleotides matching TRBD2. From germline, CDR1 is LNHDA and CDR2 SQIVND (reference sequence). V lost 3 bases, J lost 3 bases, and 8 bases stayed unmatched. This CDR3 spans 16 amino acids. DNA for the CDR3: TGTGCCAGTAGTATGGTAGCGGGGGGTATTAGCTACGAGCAGTACTTC. Translation: CASSMVAGGISYEQYF.

The chain recombines TRBV6-4 with TRBJ1-3; D gene ambiguous. The germline gives CDR1 MRHNA, CDR2 SNTAGT. V lost 4 bases to trimming and J lost 0 bases, with 16 bases between them. This CDR3 has 17 residues. CDR3 coding DNA: TGTGCCAGCAGTGCCCGGGGAGGTGAGAGCTCTGGAAACACCATATATTTT. Residues: CASSARGGESSGNTIYF.

In its sample, this clone was seen once. V gene TRBV19 combines with J gene TRBJ1-2; TRBD1 agrees at 11 bases. The CDR3 has 18 residues. Unmatched junction bases numbered 14, after V lost 6 bases and J lost 2 bases. CDR1 is LNHDA and CDR2 is SQIVND in the germline V gene (reference sequence). The CDR3 loop is CASRLHGQGAQGNYGYTF. Here the CDR3 DNA reads TGTGCCAGTAGACTCCACGGACAGGGGGCACAGGGCAACTATGGCTACACCTTC.

The rearrangement joins TRBV29-1 to TRBJ1-1; D ambiguous. The CDR3 consists of 16 residues. With 3 bases removed from V and 1 base from J, the gap between germline ends came to 18 bases. Germline lookup yields CDR1 SQVTM and CDR2 ANQGSEA. In nucleotides, the CDR3 is TGCAGCGTTGAGTTAATGAGACTCAAACCGAACACTGAAGCTTTCTTT. It translates to CSVELMRLKPNTEAFF.

V gene TRBV29-1 combines with J gene TRBJ2-1; 10 nucleotides align to TRBD2. After removal of 1 base from V and 2 bases from J, the junction contained 2 bases not matched to a gene. CDR3 length equals 15 residues. Germline CDR1 is SQVTM and CDR2 is ANQGSEA. The CDR3 loop is CSVEGLAGPYNEQFF. CDR3 sequence (DNA): TGCAGCGTTGAAGGACTAGCGGGTCCCTACAATGAGCAGTTCTTC.

In nucleotides, the CDR3 is TGTGCCAGCAGTTCTCCGACAGGGAACTATGGCTACACCTTC. Its translation: CASSSPTGNYGYTF. This chain uses TRBV28 with TRBJ1-2, with 7 bases lining up with TRBD1. CDR1 is MDHEN, CDR2 SYDVKM, per germline. V shed 4 bases, J shed 2 bases, and the junction held 4 bases outside the gene matches. The CDR3 loop spans 14 amino acids.

A few counts support this clone. The chain links TRBV6-5 to TRBJ2-2, with D perhaps matching TRBD1 (6 bases). In germline, CDR1 is MNHEY, CDR2 SVGAGI. The CDR3 spans 15 residues. V was clipped by 7 bases and J by 6 bases, with 18 bases between them. CDR3 sequence reads: CASIPTGNRAGELFF. In DNA form, the CDR3 reads TGTGCCAGCATACCCACAGGGAACAGGGCCGGGGAGCTGTTTTTT.

This clone was counted once. The rearrangement joins TRBV27 to TRBJ2-7, with D tentatively TRBD1 (6 bases). Germline values: CDR1 MNHEY, CDR2 SMNVEV (reference sequence). This CDR3 has 13 residues. Trimming took off 5 bases at V and 3 bases at J, with 11 bases between the two ends. The CDR3 DNA reads TGTGCCAGCAGTGTGGGGGCGGACTACGAGCAGTACTTC. Encoded protein: CASSVGADYEQYF.

The chain links TRBV4-1 to TRBJ2-5, with 11 bases aligning to TRBD2. The length of the CDR3 is 15 residues. The V and J ends lost 0 bases and 5 bases, in that order; junction bases with no gene match: 2. Germline loops: CDR1 MGHRA, CDR2 YSYEKL. The CDR3 bases are TGCGCCAGCAGCCAAGATCGACTAGCGGGGGAGACCCAGTACTTC. Amino acid sequence: CASSQDRLAGETQYF.

The chain has TRBV7-2 and TRBJ1-2, with D perhaps matching TRBD1 (5 bases). Germline CDR1 and CDR2: SGHTA and FQGNSA. The CDR3 spans 16 residues. The V and J ends lost 6 bases and 4 bases respectively, with 21 bases between them. CDR3 sequence (DNA): TGTGCCAGCAGACCGAGGTTGCAGGGATCTTTCTATGGCTACACCTTC. Translated: CASRPRLQGSFYGYTF.